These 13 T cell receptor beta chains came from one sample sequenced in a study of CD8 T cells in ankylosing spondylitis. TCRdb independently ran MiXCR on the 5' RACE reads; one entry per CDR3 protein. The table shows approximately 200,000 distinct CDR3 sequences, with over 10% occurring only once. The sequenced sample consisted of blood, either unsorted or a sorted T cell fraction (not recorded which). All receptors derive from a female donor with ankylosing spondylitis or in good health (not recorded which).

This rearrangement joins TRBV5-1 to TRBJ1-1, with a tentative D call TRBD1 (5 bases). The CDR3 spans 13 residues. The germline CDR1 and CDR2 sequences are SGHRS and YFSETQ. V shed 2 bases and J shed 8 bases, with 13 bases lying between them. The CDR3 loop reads CASSFKEAGEAFF. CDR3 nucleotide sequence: TGCGCCAGCAGCTTCAAGGAGGCAGGGGAAGCTTTCTTT.

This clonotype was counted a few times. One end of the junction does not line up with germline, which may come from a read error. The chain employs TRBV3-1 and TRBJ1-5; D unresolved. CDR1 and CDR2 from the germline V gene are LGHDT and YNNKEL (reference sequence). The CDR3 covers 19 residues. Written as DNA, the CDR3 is TGTGCCTGCAGTTTAGCGCTGGCAGTTTCCCGAGGGAGCAATCAGCCCCAGCATTTT. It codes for CACSLALAVSRGSNQPQHF.

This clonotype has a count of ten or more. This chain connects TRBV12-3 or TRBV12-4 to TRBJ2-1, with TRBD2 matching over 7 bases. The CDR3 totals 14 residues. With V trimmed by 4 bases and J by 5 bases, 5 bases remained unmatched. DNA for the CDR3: TGTGCCAGCAGTTCCCTAGCGGTAAACAATGAGCAGTTCTTC. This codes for CASSSLAVNNEQFF.

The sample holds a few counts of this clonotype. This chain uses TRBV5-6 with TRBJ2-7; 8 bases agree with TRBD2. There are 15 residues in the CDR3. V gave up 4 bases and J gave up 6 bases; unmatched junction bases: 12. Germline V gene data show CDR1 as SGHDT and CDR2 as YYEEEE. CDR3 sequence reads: CASSPYDREGVEQYF. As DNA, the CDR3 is TGTGCCAGCAGCCCGTATGACCGGGAGGGAGTCGAGCAGTACTTC.

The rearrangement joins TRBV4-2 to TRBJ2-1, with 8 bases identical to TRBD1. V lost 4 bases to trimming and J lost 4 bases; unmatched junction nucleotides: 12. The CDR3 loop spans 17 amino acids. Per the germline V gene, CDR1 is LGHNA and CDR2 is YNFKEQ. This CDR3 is CASSPFGQGESYNEQFF. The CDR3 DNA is TGTGCCAGCAGCCCTTTTGGACAGGGTGAGTCGTACAATGAGCAGTTCTTC.

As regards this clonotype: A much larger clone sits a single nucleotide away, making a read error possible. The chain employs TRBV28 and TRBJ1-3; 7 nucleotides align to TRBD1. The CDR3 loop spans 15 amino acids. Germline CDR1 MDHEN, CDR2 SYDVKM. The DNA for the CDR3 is TGTGCCAGCAGTTTGACAGGGACTGGAGGAAACACCACATATTTT. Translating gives CASSLTGTGGNTTYF. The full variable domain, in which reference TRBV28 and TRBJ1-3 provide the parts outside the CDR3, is DVKVTQSSRYLVKRTGEKVFLECVQDMDHENMFWYRQDPGLGLRLIYFSYDVKMKEKGDIPEGYSVSREKKERFSLILESASTNQTSMYLCASSLTGTGGNTTYFGEGSWLTVV.

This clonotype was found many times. DNA of the CDR3: TGTGCCAGCAGCCCGAGGACAGGGAATCAGCCCCAGCATTTT. Protein product: CASSPRTGNQPQHF. V is TRBV5-8 and J is TRBJ1-5; 8 bases agree with TRBD1. Trimming removed 4 bases from V and 4 bases from J; junction bases left unmatched: 4. The CDR3 is 14 residues long. CDR1 is SGHTS, CDR2 YDEGEE, per germline.

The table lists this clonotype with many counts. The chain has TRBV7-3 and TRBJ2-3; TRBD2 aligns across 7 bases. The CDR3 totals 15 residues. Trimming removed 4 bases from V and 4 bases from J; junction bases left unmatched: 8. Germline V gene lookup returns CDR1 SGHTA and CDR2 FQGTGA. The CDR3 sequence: CASSSMGGSPDTQYF. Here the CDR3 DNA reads TGTGCCAGCAGCTCTATGGGGGGGTCCCCAGATACGCAGTATTTT.

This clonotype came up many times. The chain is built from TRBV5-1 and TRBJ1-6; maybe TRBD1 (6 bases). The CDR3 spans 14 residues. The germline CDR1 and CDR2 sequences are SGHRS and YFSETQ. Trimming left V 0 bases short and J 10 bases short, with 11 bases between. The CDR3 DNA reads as TGCGCCAGCAGCTTGGACAGGGTAGGGTCACCCCTCCACTTT. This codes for CASSLDRVGSPLHF. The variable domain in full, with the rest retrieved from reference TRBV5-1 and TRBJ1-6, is KAGVTQTPRYLIKTRGQQVTLSCSPISGHRSVSWYQQTPGQGLQFLFEYFSETQRNKGNFPGRFSGRQFSNSRSEMNVSTLELGDSALYLCASSLDRVGSPLHFGNGTRLTVT.

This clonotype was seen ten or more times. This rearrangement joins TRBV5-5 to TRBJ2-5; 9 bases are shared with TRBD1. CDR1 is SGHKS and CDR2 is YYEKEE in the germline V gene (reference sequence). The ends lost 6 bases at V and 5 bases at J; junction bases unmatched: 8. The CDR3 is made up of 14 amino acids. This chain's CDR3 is CASKPGQGMETQYF. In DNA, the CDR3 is TGTGCCAGCAAGCCGGGACAGGGAATGGAGACCCAGTACTTC.

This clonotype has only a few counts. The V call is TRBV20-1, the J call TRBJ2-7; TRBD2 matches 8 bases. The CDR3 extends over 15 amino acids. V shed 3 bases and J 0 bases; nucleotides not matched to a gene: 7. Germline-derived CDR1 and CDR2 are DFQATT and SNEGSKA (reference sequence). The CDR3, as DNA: TGCAGTGCTAGTAACAGCGGGAGCCCCTCCTACGAGCAGTACTTC. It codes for CSASNSGSPSYEQYF.

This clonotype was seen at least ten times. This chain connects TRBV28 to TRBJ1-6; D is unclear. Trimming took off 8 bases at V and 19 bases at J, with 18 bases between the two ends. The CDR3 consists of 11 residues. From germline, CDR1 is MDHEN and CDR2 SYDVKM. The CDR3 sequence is CASEPDLKRHF. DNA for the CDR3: TGTGCCAGCGAGCCAGACCTCAAAAGGCACTTT.

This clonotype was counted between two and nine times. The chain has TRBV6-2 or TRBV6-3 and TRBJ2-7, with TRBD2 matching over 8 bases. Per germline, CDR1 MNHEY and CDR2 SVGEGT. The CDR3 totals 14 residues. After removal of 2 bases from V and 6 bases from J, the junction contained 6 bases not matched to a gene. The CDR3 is CASSYAAGGGEQYF. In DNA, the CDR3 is TGTGCCAGCAGTTACGCGGCGGGAGGAGGCGAGCAGTACTTC.